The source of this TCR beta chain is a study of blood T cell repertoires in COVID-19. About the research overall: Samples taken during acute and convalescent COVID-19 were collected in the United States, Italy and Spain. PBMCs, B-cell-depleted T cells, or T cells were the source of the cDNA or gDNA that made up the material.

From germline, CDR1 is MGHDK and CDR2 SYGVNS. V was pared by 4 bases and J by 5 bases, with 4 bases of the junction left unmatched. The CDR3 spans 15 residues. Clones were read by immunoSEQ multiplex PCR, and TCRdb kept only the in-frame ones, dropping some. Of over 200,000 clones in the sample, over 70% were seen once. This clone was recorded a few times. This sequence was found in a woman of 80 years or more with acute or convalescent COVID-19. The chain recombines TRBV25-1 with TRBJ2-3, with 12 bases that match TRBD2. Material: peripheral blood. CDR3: CASSGPTSGGDTQYF. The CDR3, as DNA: TGTGCCAGCAGTGGGCCGACTAGCGGGGGAGATACGCAGTATTTT. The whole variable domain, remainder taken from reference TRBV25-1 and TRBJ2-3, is EADIYQTPRYLVIGTGKKITLECSQTMGHDKMYWYQQDPGMELHLIHYSYGVNSTEKGDLSSESTVSRIRTEHFPLTLESARPSHTSQYLCASSGPTSGGDTQYFGPGTRLTVL.